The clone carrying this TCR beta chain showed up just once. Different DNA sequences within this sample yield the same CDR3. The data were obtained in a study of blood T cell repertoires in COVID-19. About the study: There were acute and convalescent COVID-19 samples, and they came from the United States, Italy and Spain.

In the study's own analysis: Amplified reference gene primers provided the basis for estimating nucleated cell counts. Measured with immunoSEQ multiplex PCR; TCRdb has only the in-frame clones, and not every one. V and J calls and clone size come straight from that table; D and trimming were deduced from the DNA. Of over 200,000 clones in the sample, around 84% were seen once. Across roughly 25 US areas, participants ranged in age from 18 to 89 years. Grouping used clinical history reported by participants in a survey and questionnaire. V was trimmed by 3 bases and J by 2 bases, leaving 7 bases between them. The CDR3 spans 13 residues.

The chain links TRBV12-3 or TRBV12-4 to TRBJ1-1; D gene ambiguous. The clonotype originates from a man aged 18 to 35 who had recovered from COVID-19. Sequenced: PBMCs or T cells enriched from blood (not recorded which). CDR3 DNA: TGTGCCAGCAGTTTGGGCAGAAACACTGAAGCTTTCTTT. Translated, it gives CASSLGRNTEAFF.